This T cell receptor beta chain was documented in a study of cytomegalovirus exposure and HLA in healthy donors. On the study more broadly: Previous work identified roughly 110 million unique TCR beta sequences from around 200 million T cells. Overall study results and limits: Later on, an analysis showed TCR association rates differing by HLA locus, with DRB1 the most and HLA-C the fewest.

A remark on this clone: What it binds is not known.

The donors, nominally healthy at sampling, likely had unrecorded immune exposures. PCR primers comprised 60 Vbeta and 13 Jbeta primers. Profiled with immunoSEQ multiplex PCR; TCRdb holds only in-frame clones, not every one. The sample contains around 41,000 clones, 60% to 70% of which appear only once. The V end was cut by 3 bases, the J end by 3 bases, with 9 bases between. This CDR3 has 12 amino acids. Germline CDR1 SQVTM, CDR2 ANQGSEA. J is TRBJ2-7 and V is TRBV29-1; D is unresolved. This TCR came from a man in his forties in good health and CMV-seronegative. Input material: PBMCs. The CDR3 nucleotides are TGCAGCGTTGAGTGTTTCCTCTACGAGCAGTACTTC. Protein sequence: CSVECFLYEQYF.